The 4 T cell receptor beta chains in this list originate from one sample, sequenced in a study of T cell responses to AZD1222 COVID-19 vaccine. This table comes from immunoSEQ multiplex PCR, and its TCRdb copy is limited to in-frame clones, with some not included. This sample carries 120,000 or so clones, around 87% of them seen once, and the ten largest clones take about 3%. This material consisted of peripheral blood, taken on day 0 of AZD1222 vaccination. These receptors were taken from an adult in good health.

The V gene is TRBV18, the J gene TRBJ2-7; 8 bases fit TRBD2. After removal of 6 bases from V and 3 bases from J, the junction contained 16 bases not matched to a gene. From germline, CDR1 is KGHSH and CDR2 LQKENI. The CDR3 is made up of 17 amino acids. CDR3: CASSPSLVAGPLYEQYF. CDR3 bases: TGTGCCAGCTCGCCAAGCCTGGTAGCGGGACCCCTCTACGAGCAGTACTTC.

This sequence joins TRBV19 and TRBJ2-3; D gene unclear. The CDR3 length is 15 residues. The germline V gene has CDR1 LNHDA and CDR2 SQIVND (reference sequence). V was clipped by 5 bases and J by 0 bases, with 12 bases between them. In DNA, the CDR3 is TGTGCCAGTAGTGGCCTTCTATCTAGCACAGATACGCAGTATTTT. Protein product: CASSGLLSSTDTQYF.

The chain has TRBV11-3 and TRBJ1-5; 12 bases line up with TRBD1. The V segment lost 2 bases and the J segment 0 bases; nucleotides outside the gene matches: 8. This CDR3 region has 19 residues. Germline V gene sequence: CDR1 SGHNT, CDR2 YENEEA. The CDR3 coding sequence is TGTGCCAGCAGCTTATCCGGGACAGGGGGCAATTATAGCAATCAGCCCCAGCATTTT. It translates to CASSLSGTGGNYSNQPQHF.

This clone appeared a few times. This chain links TRBV27 with TRBJ2-3, with 9 bases lining up with TRBD2. There are 16 residues in the CDR3. Germline trimming cut 4 bases from V and 2 bases from J; bases unmatched to any gene: 7. Per germline, CDR1 MNHEY and CDR2 SMNVEV (reference sequence). The CDR3 sequence: CASSSKAGGFTDTQYF. The CDR3 coding sequence is TGTGCCAGCAGTTCAAAAGCGGGGGGATTCACAGATACGCAGTATTTT.